This TCR beta chain was recovered during a study of T cell responses to AZD1222 COVID-19 vaccine. Study-wide findings and caveats: Only a handful of people who got AZD1222 tested seropositive at baseline. Repertoire collection took place solely once the T cell response had peaked. Clonal diversity may have been underestimated in mostly white British donors.

CDR3 length: 14 amino acids. Germline CDR1 is MNHEY and CDR2 is SVGAGI. Trimming removed 0 bases from V and 4 bases from J, with 9 bases in between. Some clones are missing from TCRdb's copy, which holds only in-frame ones; the method was immunoSEQ multiplex PCR. The table has 80,000 to 90,000 clones, around 89% seen once; the top ten hold roughly 4.3%. Concerning this clone: Antigen: not known.

The receptor was isolated from an adult in good health. This rearrangement joins TRBV6-5 to TRBJ1-2; D gene ambiguous. The material was peripheral blood, obtained on day 0 of MenACWY control vaccination. The CDR3 here is CASSYSGSPYGYTF. The DNA for the CDR3 is TGTGCCAGCAGTTACTCGGGCAGCCCCTATGGCTACACCTTC.